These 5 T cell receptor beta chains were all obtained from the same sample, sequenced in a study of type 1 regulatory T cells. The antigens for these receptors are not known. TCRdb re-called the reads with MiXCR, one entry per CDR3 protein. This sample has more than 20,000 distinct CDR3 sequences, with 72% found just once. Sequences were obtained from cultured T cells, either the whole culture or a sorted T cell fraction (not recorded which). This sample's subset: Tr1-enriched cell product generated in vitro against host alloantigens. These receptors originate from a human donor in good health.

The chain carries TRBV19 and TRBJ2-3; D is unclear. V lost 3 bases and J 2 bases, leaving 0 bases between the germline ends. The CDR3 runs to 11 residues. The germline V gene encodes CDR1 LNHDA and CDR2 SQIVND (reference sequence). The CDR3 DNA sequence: TGTGCCAGTAGTATCACAGATACGCAGTATTTT. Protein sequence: CASSITDTQYF.

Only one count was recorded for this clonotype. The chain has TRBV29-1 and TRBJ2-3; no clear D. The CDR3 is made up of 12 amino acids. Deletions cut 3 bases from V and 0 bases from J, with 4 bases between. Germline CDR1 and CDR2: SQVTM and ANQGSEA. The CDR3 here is CSVDTSTDTQYF. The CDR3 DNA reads TGCAGCGTTGACACTAGCACAGATACGCAGTATTTT.

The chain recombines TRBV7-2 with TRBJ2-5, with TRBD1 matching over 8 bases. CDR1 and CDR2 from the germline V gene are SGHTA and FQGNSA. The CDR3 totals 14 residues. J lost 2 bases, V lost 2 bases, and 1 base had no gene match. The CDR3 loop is CASSLNRGQETQYF. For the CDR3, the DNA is TGTGCCAGCAGCTTAAACAGGGGGCAAGAGACCCAGTACTTC.

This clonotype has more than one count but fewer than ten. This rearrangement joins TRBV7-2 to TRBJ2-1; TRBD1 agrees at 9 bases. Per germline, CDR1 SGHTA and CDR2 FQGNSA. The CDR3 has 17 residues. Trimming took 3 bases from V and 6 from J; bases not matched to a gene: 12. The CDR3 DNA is TGTGCCAGCAGCTTTAGGGGACAGGGTAACCTTGGCAATGAGCAGTTCTTC. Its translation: CASSFRGQGNLGNEQFF.

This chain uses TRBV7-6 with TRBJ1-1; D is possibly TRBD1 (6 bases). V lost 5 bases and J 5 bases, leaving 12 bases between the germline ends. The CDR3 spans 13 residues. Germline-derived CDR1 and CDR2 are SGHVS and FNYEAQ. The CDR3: CASSQGGKTEAFF. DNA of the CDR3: TGTGCCAGCAGCCAAGGGGGGAAAACTGAAGCTTTCTTT. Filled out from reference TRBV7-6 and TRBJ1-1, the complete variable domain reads GAGVSQSPRYKVTKRGQDVALRCDPISGHVSLYWYRQALGQGPEFLTYFNYEAQQDKSGLPNDRFSAERPEGSISTLTIQRTEQRDSAMYRCASSQGGKTEAFFGQGTRLTVV.